Presented here are 32 T cell receptor beta chains from one specimen sequenced in a study of blood T cell repertoires in COVID-19 (dated by TCRdb to 2019 to 2021). Library creation used the immunoSEQ multiplex PCR assay. Entries here come from immuneACCESS through TCRdb and include only in-frame sequences with V and J called. Some clones fail to appear in such tables; in the studies checked, an unresolved V gene covers under half of the shortfall, and the cause of the remainder is unknown. This sample comprises a few hundred thousand clones, 85% to 90% of them detected only once. The top ten constitute roughly a tenth of the sample. The sequenced material came from PBMCs or T cells enriched from blood (not recorded which). These receptors originate from a woman aged 18-30 years who had recovered from COVID-19.

The gene calls are TRBV28 and TRBJ1-5; TRBD1 aligns across 7 bases. V was clipped by 4 bases and J by 3 bases; unmatched bases: 15. The CDR3 extends over 18 amino acids. The V gene's germline CDR1 is MDHEN and CDR2 SYDVKM. The CDR3: CASSSRPQGTLPNQPQHF. The CDR3 nucleotides read TGTGCCAGCAGTTCACGCCCACAGGGGACCCTCCCCAATCAGCCCCAGCATTTT. The variable domain in full, with the rest retrieved from reference TRBV28 and TRBJ1-5, is DVKVTQSSRYLVKRTGEKVFLECVQDMDHENMFWYRQDPGLGLRLIYFSYDVKMKEKGDIPEGYSVSREKKERFSLILESASTNQTSMYLCASSSRPQGTLPNQPQHFGDGTRLSIL.

V and J are TRBV28 and TRBJ1-3; D perhaps matches TRBD1 (6 bases). CDR1 and CDR2 (germline): MDHEN, SYDVKM. V lost 10 bases, J lost 2 bases, and 12 bases lay in between. The CDR3 has 13 amino acids. The CDR3 spells CATLTGTGNTIYF. Written as DNA, the CDR3 is TGTGCCACCCTCACAGGGACTGGAAACACCATATATTTT. Together with reference TRBV28 and TRBJ1-3, the CDR3 gives the full variable domain: DVKVTQSSRYLVKRTGEKVFLECVQDMDHENMFWYRQDPGLGLRLIYFSYDVKMKEKGDIPEGYSVSREKKERFSLILESASTNQTSMYLCATLTGTGNTIYFGEGSWLTVV.

The chain links TRBV5-1 to TRBJ1-2, with TRBD1 as a possible D gene (6 bases). This CDR3 spans 12 amino acids. V dropped 5 bases and J dropped 5 bases, with 10 bases sitting between them. CDR1 and CDR2 from the germline V gene are SGHRS and YFSETQ. In DNA, the CDR3 is TGCGCCAGCAGGGCAGGGGAATATGGCTACACCTTC. It codes for CASRAGEYGYTF.

The J gene is TRBJ2-5, the V gene TRBV9; 11 nucleotides align to TRBD1. Trimming at V came to 0 bases and at J to 5 bases, leaving 3 bases not matched to a gene. The V gene's germline CDR1 is SGDLS and CDR2 YYNGEE. This CDR3 contains 15 residues. The CDR3 protein is CASSVVGTGGETQYF. In nucleotides, the CDR3 is TGTGCCAGCAGCGTAGTCGGGACAGGGGGGGAGACCCAGTACTTC.

The chain carries TRBV28 and TRBJ1-5, with 8 bases matching TRBD1. The V gene end was trimmed by 6 bases and the J gene end by 5 bases; junction bases not matched to a gene: 9. The CDR3 is 15 residues long. CDR1 is MDHEN, CDR2 SYDVKM, per germline. The CDR3 DNA sequence: TGTGCCAGCAGCTACCAGGGGGCGCCTGATCAGCCCCAGCATTTT. Its protein is CASSYQGAPDQPQHF.

The CDR3 sequence: CASSYDRGNQPQHF. The CDR3 DNA reads as TGTGCCAGCTCGTACGACAGGGGGAATCAGCCCCAGCATTTT. The V gene is TRBV18, the J gene TRBJ1-5; 9 bases agree with TRBD1. V shed 6 bases and J 4 bases; nucleotides not matched to a gene: 4. This CDR3 region has 14 residues. Germline assignment: CDR1 KGHSH and CDR2 LQKENI.

In its sample, this clone was seen once. This chain links TRBV5-1 with TRBJ1-1; D is uncertain. Deletions cut 0 bases from V and 3 bases from J, with 6 bases between. The germline CDR1 and CDR2 sequences are SGHRS and YFSETQ. This CDR3 has 13 residues. In nucleotides, the CDR3 is TGCGCCAGCAGCTTGGGGCAACACACTGAAGCTTTCTTT. Translating it yields CASSLGQHTEAFF.

The chain employs TRBV3-1 (or the pseudogene TRBV3-2) and TRBJ2-3; 12 nucleotides match TRBD2. CDR1 and CDR2 from the germline V gene are LGHDT and YNNKEL (reference sequence). The V segment lost 4 bases and the J segment 2 bases; nucleotides outside the gene matches: 22. This CDR3 region has 22 residues. The CDR3 DNA follows: TGTGCCAGCAGCCTTGCTAGCGGGAGGGCTAAGATACCCCCTTGGTACACAGATACGCAGTATTTT. This encodes CASSLASGRAKIPPWYTDTQYF.

This clone was observed once. V usage is TRBV4-1 and J usage is TRBJ2-1, with TRBD1 matching 12 bases. The CDR3 runs to 17 residues. Germline CDR1 is MGHRA and CDR2 is YSYEKL. With 0 bases clipped from V and 4 bases from J, the junction kept 4 bases outside the gene matches. The CDR3 nucleotides read TGCGCCAGCAGCCAAGACAAGGGACAGGGGGCGTACAATGAGCAGTTCTTC. As protein: CASSQDKGQGAYNEQFF.

The chain joins TRBV9 to TRBJ1-2; D gene unclear. V shed 5 bases and J shed 4 bases, with 9 bases lying between them. Per germline, CDR1 SGDLS and CDR2 YYNGEE. The CDR3 spans 12 residues. CDR3 protein: CASRGSSYGYTF. In nucleotides, the CDR3 is TGTGCCAGCAGGGGCAGCAGCTATGGCTACACCTTC.

The J gene is TRBJ2-2, the V gene TRBV9; maybe TRBD1 (6 bases). The CDR3 length is 14 residues. Germline V gene data show CDR1 as SGDLS and CDR2 as YYNGEE. The V gene lost 7 bases and the J gene lost 3 bases, with 13 bases spanning the gap. CDR3 DNA sequence: TGTGCCAGCCGATCAGGGGTCGACACCGGGGAGCTGTTTTTT. Encoded protein: CASRSGVDTGELFF.

The rearrangement uses TRBV7-9 and TRBJ2-1; a possible D gene is TRBD2 (5 bases). Trimming stripped 8 bases from V and 0 bases from J, with 17 bases between. CDR1 and CDR2 from the germline V gene are SEHNR and FQNEAQ (reference sequence). The CDR3 sequence is 16 residues long. The CDR3 reads CASLPGEGSSYNEQFF. In DNA, the CDR3 is TGTGCCAGCCTCCCCGGAGAGGGTAGCTCCTACAATGAGCAGTTCTTC.

This chain uses TRBV2 with TRBJ1-5; TRBD1 might be the D (5 bases). CDR3 length: 14 residues. Trimming pared 8 bases from V and 2 bases from J, leaving 13 bases between. CDR1 is SNHLY and CDR2 is FYNNEI in the germline V gene. The DNA of the CDR3 is TGTGCCAGCCGGGGGGGGTATGGCAATCAGCCCCAGCATTTT. Its protein is CASRGGYGNQPQHF.

The table lists this clone with a few counts. The chain couples TRBV5-5 to TRBJ2-5, with 8 bases identical to TRBD2. The CDR3 consists of 16 residues. V dropped 5 bases and J dropped 2; count of bases not matched to a gene: 11. CDR1 is SGHKS and CDR2 is YYEKEE in the germline V gene (reference sequence). CDR3 protein: CASSQNGGEIQETQYF. The CDR3 DNA reads TGTGCCAGCAGTCAGAACGGGGGGGAGATTCAAGAGACCCAGTACTTC.

The rearrangement uses TRBV5-1 and TRBJ1-6; D is ambiguous. V lost 4 bases, J lost 8 bases, and 10 bases lay in between. Germline CDR1 SGHRS, CDR2 YFSETQ. This CDR3 region has 13 residues. The CDR3 DNA is TGCGCCAGCAGCCCTACGATCGATTCACCCCTCCACTTT. Encoded protein: CASSPTIDSPLHF.

This clone was counted a few times. This rearrangement joins TRBV7-3 to TRBJ1-5; D perhaps matches TRBD1 (5 bases). Germline V lookup: CDR1 SGHTA, CDR2 FQGTGA. CDR3 length: 14 amino acids. V shed 3 bases and J shed 7 bases, with 13 bases lying between them. The CDR3 sequence: CASSFSGSGQPQHF. The DNA for the CDR3 is TGTGCCAGCAGCTTCTCAGGGTCCGGGCAGCCCCAGCATTTT.

The chain joins TRBV7-9 to TRBJ2-2; tentative D call: TRBD1 (6 bases). The V gene's germline CDR1 is SEHNR and CDR2 FQNEAQ (reference sequence). V lost 7 bases, J lost 3 bases, and 9 bases lay in between. The CDR3 is made up of 13 amino acids. Written as DNA, the CDR3 is TGTGCCAGCACAGGGGCGGACACCGGGGAGCTGTTTTTT. This encodes CASTGADTGELFF.

V is TRBV2 and J is TRBJ1-6; the D is unclear. Germline CDR1 reads SNHLY; CDR2 reads FYNNEI. This CDR3 spans 14 amino acids. Trimming removed 4 bases from V and 10 bases from J, with 14 bases in between. CDR3 in DNA: TGTGCCAGCAGTGCGGAAAGTCTAGAATCACCCCTCCACTTT. It encodes CASSAESLESPLHF. Variable domain in full (rest from reference TRBV2 and TRBJ1-6): EPEVTQTPSHQVTQMGQEVILRCVPISNHLYFYWYRQILGQKVEFLVSFYNNEISEKSEIFDDQFSVERPDGSNFTLKIRSTKLEDSAMYFCASSAESLESPLHFGNGTRLTVT.

The chain is built from TRBV6-5 and TRBJ1-5; 12 bases are shared with TRBD1. Looked up from germline, CDR1 is MNHEY and CDR2 is SVGAGI. The CDR3 loop spans 14 amino acids. The V segment lost 7 bases and the J segment 7 bases; nucleotides outside the gene matches: 5. The CDR3 sequence is CASIGTGGRQPQHF. The CDR3 nucleotides are TGTGCCAGCATTGGGACAGGGGGCCGGCAGCCCCAGCATTTT.

The chain couples TRBV11-2 to TRBJ2-7; 8 positions agree with TRBD1. This CDR3 is 17 amino acids long. Trimming took 2 bases from V and 5 from J; bases not matched to a gene: 14. Germline V gives CDR1 SGHAT, CDR2 FQNNGV. The CDR3 region has the DNA TGTGCCAGCAGCTTAATGGCCACGAACAGGGGGTCCCACGAGCAGTACTTC. Its protein product is CASSLMATNRGSHEQYF.

The CDR3 coding sequence is TGTGCCAGCAGCCAAGACCTAGGACTAGCGGGGCCTACTGACCAAGAGACCCAGTACTTC. This sequence encodes CASSQDLGLAGPTDQETQYF. The V and J genes are TRBV3-1 (or the pseudogene TRBV3-2) and TRBJ2-5, with TRBD2 matching over 12 bases. This CDR3 comprises 20 residues. The germline V gene encodes CDR1 LGHDT and CDR2 YNNKEL (reference sequence). Trimming at V came to 0 bases and at J to 0 bases, leaving 11 bases not matched to a gene.

The chain couples TRBV13 to TRBJ1-2, with TRBD1 as a possible D gene (5 bases). Germline values: CDR1 PRHDT, CDR2 FYEKMQ (reference sequence). Trimming took 6 bases from V and 8 from J, leaving 13 bases between them. This CDR3 has 12 residues. As DNA, the CDR3 is TGTGCCAGCAGAGAATCAGGGTACGGCTACACCTTC. Its translation: CASRESGYGYTF. The full variable domain, rest sourced from reference TRBV13 and TRBJ1-2, is AAGVIQSPRHLIKEKRETATLKCYPIPRHDTVYWYQQGPGQDPQFLISFYEKMQSDKGSIPDRFSAQQFSDYHSELNMSSLELGDSALYFCASRESGYGYTFGSGTRLTVV.

The gene calls are TRBV19 and TRBJ2-3; 11 positions match TRBD2. V shed 5 bases, J shed 2 bases, and the junction held 6 bases outside the gene matches. Germline assignment: CDR1 LNHDA and CDR2 SQIVND (reference sequence). This CDR3 region has 16 residues. The CDR3 coding sequence is TGTGCCAGTAGTCTTCAACTAGCGGGAGTCACAGATACGCAGTATTTT. Amino acids: CASSLQLAGVTDTQYF.

The rearrangement joins TRBV7-9 to TRBJ2-1; 12 bases align to TRBD2. CDR3 length equals 16 residues. CDR1 is SEHNR and CDR2 is FQNEAQ in the germline V gene (reference sequence). The junction had 12 bases not matched to a gene; V was cut back by 6 bases and J by 9 bases. CDR3 residues: CASSPPSGGALGEQFF. The CDR3 DNA is TGTGCCAGCAGTCCCCCTAGCGGGGGGGCCCTAGGTGAGCAGTTCTTC.

This chain links TRBV2 with TRBJ1-5; a possible D gene is TRBD1 (5 bases). Trimming took off 5 bases at V and 4 bases at J, with 9 bases between the two ends. The CDR3 length is 13 residues. Germline loops: CDR1 SNHLY, CDR2 FYNNEI. The CDR3 spells CASSRDRNQPQHF. CDR3 in DNA: TGTGCCAGCAGTCGAGACAGAAATCAGCCCCAGCATTTT.

The chain employs TRBV6-5 and TRBJ2-2; 10 bases line up with TRBD1. Trimming cost V 4 bases and J 3 bases; bases outside gene matches: 2. CDR3 length: 15 residues. Per germline, CDR1 MNHEY and CDR2 SVGAGI. This CDR3 reads CASSSTGGYTGELFF. CDR3 nucleotides: TGTGCCAGCAGTTCGACAGGGGGCTACACCGGGGAGCTGTTTTTT.

This rearrangement joins TRBV2 to TRBJ2-7; D is perhaps TRBD1 (6 bases). Between the trimmed V and J ends, which lost 6 bases and 1 base, there was a span of 13 bases. The CDR3 is 14 amino acids. CDR1 and CDR2 (germline): SNHLY, FYNNEI. The CDR3 sequence is CASRFGGASYEQYF. The CDR3 bases are TGTGCCAGCAGGTTTGGGGGCGCGTCCTACGAGCAGTACTTC. The whole variable domain, remainder taken from reference TRBV2 and TRBJ2-7, is EPEVTQTPSHQVTQMGQEVILRCVPISNHLYFYWYRQILGQKVEFLVSFYNNEISEKSEIFDDQFSVERPDGSNFTLKIRSTKLEDSAMYFCASRFGGASYEQYFGPGTRLTVT.

This chain links TRBV19 with TRBJ2-3, with 8 bases matching TRBD2. This CDR3 is 17 amino acids long. Trimming cost V 0 bases and J 5 bases; bases outside gene matches: 10. Germline CDR1 is LNHDA and CDR2 is SQIVND (reference sequence). In nucleotides, the CDR3 is TGTGCCAGTAGTATAGATCCCCCAGCGGGGGTTAAAGATACGCAGTATTTT. Encoded protein: CASSIDPPAGVKDTQYF.

This clone was found once. The chain recombines TRBV6-1 with TRBJ2-3; 7 bases align to TRBD1. V trimming: 0 bases; J trimming: 5 bases; junction bases outside the gene matches: 11. The V gene's germline CDR1 is MNHNS and CDR2 SASEGT. The CDR3 has 17 residues. CDR3 nucleotides: TGTGCCAGCAGTGAAGCTCTGGCAGGGGGTGGTGGAGATACGCAGTATTTT. This translates into CASSEALAGGGGDTQYF.

The V gene is TRBV24-1, the J gene TRBJ2-1; D might be TRBD2 (6 bases). CDR3 length: 15 residues. Germline CDR1 KGHDR, CDR2 SFDVKD. Trimming removed 4 bases at V and 0 bases at J, with 9 bases between. CDR3 nucleotide sequence: TGTGCCACCAGTGACGGGGACTTCTCCTACAATGAGCAGTTCTTC. Its protein is CATSDGDFSYNEQFF.

This chain joins TRBV5-4 and TRBJ2-3; D call uncertain. Germline-derived CDR1 and CDR2 are SGHNT and YYREEE (reference sequence). This CDR3 spans 16 amino acids. Between the trimmed V and J ends, which lost 0 bases and 5 bases, there was a span of 16 bases. The CDR3 DNA reads as TGTGCCAGCAGCTTGGATCCGGGTTGGCTTGAAGATACGCAGTATTTT. This sequence encodes CASSLDPGWLEDTQYF.

The CDR3 sequence: CASSPSYNEQFF. DNA for the CDR3: TGTGCCAGCAGCCCGTCCTACAATGAGCAGTTCTTC. V usage is TRBV11-2 and J usage is TRBJ2-1; D gene unclear. Trimming shortened V by 5 bases and J by 1 base, and 3 bases separated the two germline ends. CDR3 length equals 12 residues. The germline CDR1 and CDR2 sequences are SGHAT and FQNNGV.